The 20 T cell receptor beta chains listed next were all sequenced from one sample in a study of blood T cells in healthy people across ages. Combining a sample-barcoded 5' primer with a J-beta primer mix, a second PCR ran for about 7 to 11 cycles. TCRdb itself ran the 5' RACE reads through MiXCR, one entry per CDR3 protein. The repertoire holds about 2 million distinct CDR3 sequences, with roughly 50% as singletons. The material sequenced was blood. The receptor source for this set is a woman between 40 and 55 years old in good health.

The chain combines TRBV20-1 with TRBJ1-2, with D perhaps TRBD1 (5 bases). Trimming stripped 3 bases from V and 4 bases from J, with 15 bases between. This CDR3 spans 14 amino acids. Germline V gene lookup returns CDR1 DFQATT and CDR2 SNEGSKA (reference sequence). DNA for the CDR3: TGCAGTGCTAGGGGGCAGGCAGACCTCTATGGCTACACCTTC. Protein sequence: CSARGQADLYGYTF.

The rearrangement links TRBV7-2 to TRBJ1-2; 7 bases match TRBD1. Germline V gives CDR1 SGHTA, CDR2 FQGNSA. V shed 8 bases and J 3 bases; nucleotides not matched to a gene: 9. The CDR3 sequence is 14 residues long. The CDR3 region is CASRRRDRDYGYTF. The CDR3 coding sequence is TGTGCCAGCCGCCGCCGGGACAGAGACTATGGCTACACCTTC. Full variable domain (rest looked up from reference TRBV7-2 and TRBJ1-2): GAGVSQSPSNKVTEKGKDVELRCDPISGHTALYWYRQSLGQGLEFLIYFQGNSAPDKSGLPSDRFSAERTGGSVSTLTIQRTQQEDSAVYLCASRRRDRDYGYTFGSGTRLTVV.

This clonotype was found a few times. V usage is TRBV9 and J usage is TRBJ2-4; 8 nucleotides agree with TRBD2. There are 14 residues in the CDR3. From germline, CDR1 is SGDLS and CDR2 YYNGEE. V lost 3 bases and J lost 6; bases outside the gene matches: 5. This CDR3 reads CASSAGGPSNIQYF. CDR3 nucleotides: TGTGCCAGCAGCGCGGGGGGGCCATCAAACATTCAGTACTTC.

For this clonotype: The junction shows a germline mismatch at one end, possibly a read error. The V gene is TRBV20-1, the J gene TRBJ2-5, with 14 positions matching TRBD2. This CDR3 comprises 15 residues. CDR1 is DFQATT, CDR2 SNEGSKA, per germline (reference sequence). The DNA of the CDR3 is TGCAGTGCCGCGACTAGCGGGGGGGCCCAAGCGACCCAGTACTTC. Amino acid sequence: CSAATSGGAQATQYF.

The genes are TRBV6-5 and TRBJ1-2, with D possibly matching TRBD1 (6 bases). Germline-derived CDR1 and CDR2 are MNHEY and SVGAGI. The length of the CDR3 is 12 residues. V lost 7 bases to trimming and J lost 7 bases, with 13 bases between them. CDR3 amino acids: CASTQGQLGYTF. CDR3 bases: TGTGCCAGCACCCAGGGGCAGCTTGGCTACACCTTC.

The rearrangement joins TRBV7-8 to TRBJ2-5; 13 bases map to TRBD2. After removal of 2 bases from V and 3 bases from J, the junction contained 9 bases not matched to a gene. CDR1 SGHVS and CDR2 FQNEAQ come from the germline V gene. The CDR3 spans 18 residues. DNA of the CDR3: TGTGCCAGCAGCTTAACCGGAGCAGGACTAGCGGGGGAAGAGACCCAGTACTTC. Translated: CASSLTGAGLAGEETQYF.

In the case of this clonotype: One base away lies a much larger clone, so this may be a sequencing read error. This rearrangement joins TRBV12-3 or TRBV12-4 to TRBJ2-3; D remains ambiguous. The CDR3 contains 16 residues. Between the trimmed V and J ends, which lost 6 bases and 3 bases, there was a span of 19 bases. CDR3 DNA: TGTGCCAGCAGCTTGTGGGCCCCCAACAAGACAGATACGCAGTATTTT. The encoded protein is CASSLWAPNKTDTQYF.

This clonotype was counted between two and nine times. The chain employs TRBV7-2 and TRBJ2-4, with 7 positions matching TRBD1. The closer fit of TRBJ2-7 to the DNA end suggests the J call may be wrong. The germline CDR1 and CDR2 sequences are SGHTA and FQGNSA. This CDR3 has 14 residues. CDR3 sequence: CASSLVGGATEQYF. Written as DNA, the CDR3 is TGTGCCAGCAGCTTAGTAGGGGGCGCTACCGAGCAGTACTTC.

This clonotype was seen more than once but under ten times. This chain links TRBV29-1 with TRBJ1-2, with TRBD1 matching 8 bases. Unmatched junction bases numbered 7, after V lost 5 bases and J lost 2 bases. Germline V CDR1 and CDR2: SQVTM, ANQGSEA. The CDR3 contains 14 residues. CDR3 sequence reads: CSVRSRDRNYGYTF. The DNA of the CDR3 is TGCAGCGTTAGATCTCGGGACAGGAACTATGGCTACACCTTC. The variable domain in full, completed from reference TRBV29-1 and TRBJ1-2, reads SAVISQKPSRDICQRGTSLTIQCQVDSQVTMMFWYRQQPGQSLTLIATANQGSEATYESGFVIDKFPISRPNLTFSTLTVSNMSPEDSSIYLCSVRSRDRNYGYTFGSGTRLTVV.

This clonotype was observed a single time. The rearrangement links TRBV6-2 or TRBV6-3 to TRBJ2-7, with TRBD1 matching 8 bases. Germline-derived CDR1 and CDR2 are MNHEY and SVGEGT. This CDR3 region has 17 residues. With V trimmed by 2 bases and J by 3 bases, 12 bases remained unmatched. The CDR3 sequence: CASSYPSGQGAVYEQYF. For the CDR3, the DNA is TGTGCCAGCAGTTACCCATCCGGGCAGGGGGCGGTCTACGAGCAGTACTTC.

The chain employs TRBV29-1 and TRBJ2-3; 9 bases map to TRBD1. The V gene's germline CDR1 is SQVTM and CDR2 ANQGSEA. This CDR3 is 14 amino acids long. V lost 7 bases to trimming and J lost 3 bases; unmatched junction nucleotides: 8. For the CDR3, the DNA is TGCAGCGCATCGACAGGGGGACCAACAGATACGCAGTATTTT. Encoded protein: CSASTGGPTDTQYF.

This sequence joins TRBV12-3 or TRBV12-4 and TRBJ2-4; a weak D match, TRBD2 (6 bases). Between the trimmed V and J ends, which lost 9 bases and 14 bases, there was a span of 17 bases. The CDR3 has 11 residues. DNA of the CDR3: TGTGCCAGTATAGCCGGGGGTAGAAAGTACTTC. Its protein product is CASIAGGRKYF.

The chain employs TRBV6-6 and TRBJ1-1; 9 bases are a match to TRBD1. Germline CDR1 MNHNY, CDR2 SVGAGI (reference sequence). The CDR3 loop spans 16 amino acids. After removal of 6 bases from V and 5 bases from J, the junction contained 13 bases not matched to a gene. CDR3 coding DNA: TGTGCCAGCAGCCGAGCGCCGGGACAGGGAACGACTGAAGCTTTCTTT. Residues: CASSRAPGQGTTEAFF.

The chain links TRBV7-8 to TRBJ2-4; 7 bases map to TRBD1. TRBJ2-7 explains the end of the DNA better; the J call may be wrong. Germline V gene sequence: CDR1 SGHVS, CDR2 FQNEAQ. The CDR3 consists of 15 residues. CDR3 sequence: CASQEGTVRVHEQYF. In nucleotides, the CDR3 is TGTGCCAGCCAAGAGGGGACAGTGAGAGTCCACGAGCAGTACTTC.

This clonotype was seen more than once but under ten times. This rearrangement joins TRBV2 to TRBJ2-5, with D perhaps matching TRBD1 (6 bases). V was cut by 3 bases and J by 4 bases, with 12 bases left in between. Germline CDR1 SNHLY, CDR2 FYNNEI. This CDR3 comprises 14 residues. CDR3 protein: CASSDRGVGETQYF. CDR3 sequence (DNA): TGTGCCAGCAGTGACAGGGGCGTGGGAGAGACCCAGTACTTC.

This clonotype was seen a handful of times. The rearrangement joins TRBV20-1 to TRBJ1-2; TRBD1 matches 8 bases. Germline CDR1 DFQATT, CDR2 SNEGSKA (reference sequence). The ends lost 7 bases at V and 0 bases at J; junction bases unmatched: 4. The CDR3 sequence is 13 residues long. CDR3 DNA: TGCAGTGTCACGACAGGGGCTAACTATGGCTACACCTTC. Translated, it gives CSVTTGANYGYTF.

V and J are TRBV15 and TRBJ2-7; D unresolved. The CDR3 contains 14 residues. V dropped 1 base and J dropped 3 bases, with 10 bases sitting between them. Germline assignment: CDR1 LNHNV and CDR2 YYDKDF (reference sequence). The DNA of the CDR3 is TGTGCCACCAGCAGAGGCGGCAGTCACTACGAGCAGTACTTC. This sequence encodes CATSRGGSHYEQYF.

This chain uses TRBV12-3 or TRBV12-4 with TRBJ1-4; TRBD1 matches 10 bases. Germline trimming cut 5 bases from V and 3 bases from J; bases unmatched to any gene: 6. The CDR3 covers 16 residues. This CDR3 reads CASSRRQGAANEKLFF. The CDR3, as DNA: TGTGCCAGCAGTCGCAGACAGGGGGCGGCTAATGAAAAACTGTTTTTT.

This chain connects TRBV27 to TRBJ2-7, with 9 positions matching TRBD2. V gave up 0 bases and J gave up 2 bases; unmatched junction bases: 14. The CDR3 runs to 19 residues. The germline V gene has CDR1 MNHEY and CDR2 SMNVEV (reference sequence). CDR3 DNA sequence: TGTGCCAGCAGTTTATCCCCCTTCCTTTCGAGCGGGGGGCCCTACGAGCAGTACTTC. Encoded protein: CASSLSPFLSSGGPYEQYF.

This rearrangement joins TRBV5-1 to TRBJ2-4; D is possibly TRBD1 or TRBD2 (6 bases each). V dropped 3 bases and J dropped 8 bases, with 18 bases sitting between them. CDR3 length equals 15 residues. CDR1 and CDR2 (germline): SGHRS, YFSETQ. The CDR3, as DNA: TGCGCCAGCAGCTGGGGTCAAGGGGGGCCGGACATTCAGTACTTC. Translation: CASSWGQGGPDIQYF. The full variable domain, its missing parts supplied by reference TRBV5-1 and TRBJ2-4, is KAGVTQTPRYLIKTRGQQVTLSCSPISGHRSVSWYQQTPGQGLQFLFEYFSETQRNKGNFPGRFSGRQFSNSRSEMNVSTLELGDSALYLCASSWGQGGPDIQYFGAGTRLSVL.